Listed below are T cell receptor beta chains from one sample, sequenced in a study of cytomegalovirus exposure and HLA in healthy donors. TCRdb's copy holds only in-frame clones and misses some; the assay was immunoSEQ multiplex PCR. The data contain about 190,000 clones, roughly 83% of them singletons. Sequences were obtained from PBMCs. The receptors derive from a boy aged 2 to 9 in good health and CMV-seronegative. The CDR3 runs from the conserved cysteine through the conserved F or W. A D gene is named only where the DNA matches it firmly. The size of a clone is reported for some rows only, either as once, few or many, or as a class for expanded clones.

d_gene,v_gene,j_gene,abundance,CDR3nt,CDR3aa
-,TRBV7-9,TRBJ1-3,-,TGTGCCAGCAGCTTAGTCCTTGCAGGGCCCTCTTGGGGAAACACCATATATTTT,CASSLVLAGPSWGNTIYF
TRBD2,TRBV7-9,TRBJ2-4,-,TGTGCCAGCAGCTTCACTAGCGGGGGCAACATTCAGTACTTC,CASSFTSGGNIQYF
-,TRBV9,TRBJ2-1,-,TGTGCCAGCAGCGACAGCAGACAGCGGGATGAGCAGTTCTTC,CASSDSRQRDEQFF
TRBD1,TRBV19,TRBJ1-4,-,TGTGCCAGTAGCCTAAACAGGGGGCGCGGTGAAAAACTGTTTTTT,CASSLNRGRGEKLFF
-,TRBV9,TRBJ1-3,-,TGTGCCAGCAGCGTAGGTGTCAGTCCCCCTGGAAACACCATATATTTT,CASSVGVSPPGNTIYF
-,TRBV18,TRBJ2-5,-,TGTGCCAGCTCCCAACCGGGCCGGGGTGGAGAGACCCAGTACTTC,CASSQPGRGGETQYF
-,TRBV11-2,TRBJ1-1,once,TGTGCCAGCAGCTTACTTGCAGAGAACACTGAAGCTTTCTTT,CASSLLAENTEAFF
-,TRBV18,TRBJ1-3,-,TGTGCCAGCTCACCACTTCGTTCCGGAAACACCATATATTTT,CASSPLRSGNTIYF
-,TRBV5-6,TRBJ1-4,-,TGTGCCAGCAGCTTTGTCACGGGTGACTCTGAAAAACTGTTTTTT,CASSFVTGDSEKLFF
-,TRBV28,TRBJ2-3,-,TGTGCCAGCAGTTCACCAGGGGTTGCAGATACGCAGTATTTT,CASSSPGVADTQYF
-,TRBV2,TRBJ1-1,-,TGTGCCAGCACCCCAACCTACCACACTGAAGCTTTCTTT,CASTPTYHTEAFF
-,TRBV15,TRBJ1-1,-,TGTGCCACCAGCAGAGGGGGAGGTCGGGTGAACACTGAAGCTTTCTTT,CATSRGGGRVNTEAFF
TRBD1,TRBV13,TRBJ2-3,-,TGTGCCAGCAGCCTCGGGACAGGGGGTAGATCGACGCAGTATTTT,CASSLGTGGRSTQYF
-,TRBV19,TRBJ1-5,-,TGTGCCAGTAGTATAGATTCAGGTTATAGCAATCAGCCCCAGCATTTT,CASSIDSGYSNQPQHF
TRBD2,TRBV27,TRBJ2-1,-,TGTGCCAGCAGTTTAAGCCTAGCGGGGTTAAATGAGCAGTTCTTC,CASSLSLAGLNEQFF
TRBD1,TRBV7-8,TRBJ1-2,-,TGTGCCAGCAGTAGGACAGGGCGACTCCCCTATGGCTACACCTTC,CASSRTGRLPYGYTF
-,TRBV30,TRBJ2-1,-,TGTGCCTGGAGTAATCCGGGGGGCGGTTTCTCCTACAATGAGCAGTTCTTC,CAWSNPGGGFSYNEQFF
-,TRBV27,TRBJ2-3,-,TGTGCCAGCAGTTTCGGACTCAACACAGATACGCAGTATTTT,CASSFGLNTDTQYF
-,TRBV15,TRBJ1-4,-,TGTGCCACCAGCAGAGGCAGTGGTGAAAAACTGTTTTTT,CATSRGSGEKLFF
-,TRBV5-6,TRBJ2-7,large,TGTGCCAGCACCCCGGGATACAGGGACAACGAGCAGTACTTC,CASTPGYRDNEQYF
-,TRBV6-1,TRBJ1-1,-,TGTGCCAGCAGTCGCTCGGGGGGGAACACTGAAGCTTTCTTT,CASSRSGGNTEAFF
TRBD2,TRBV2,TRBJ2-1,-,TGTGCCAGCAGTGTAATGCGGGGGGGTTACAATGAGCAGTTCTTC,CASSVMRGGYNEQFF
TRBD1,TRBV6-1,TRBJ1-2,-,TGTGCCAGCAGTGGGACAGGGCTCGATGGCTACACCTTC,CASSGTGLDGYTF
TRBD1,TRBV29-1,TRBJ1-1,-,TGCAGCGTTGGTCCCCCCCGTTCGCGAGGGGGCTACACTGAAGCTTTCTTT,CSVGPPRSRGGYTEAFF
-,TRBV30,TRBJ1-1,-,TGTGCCTGGTCCGGTACAGATAACACTGAAGCTTTCTTT,CAWSGTDNTEAFF
TRBD1,TRBV29-1,TRBJ2-7,-,TGCAGCGTTGGGACAGGGGGATACGAGCAGTACTTC,CSVGTGGYEQYF
TRBD1,TRBV19,TRBJ1-2,-,TGTGCCAGTAGCCCGGACAGGGGGCGGGTGAGCTATGGCTACACCTTC,CASSPDRGRVSYGYTF
TRBD1,TRBV30,TRBJ1-2,-,TGTGCCTGGAGCGGTGGGACAGGTGAATATGGCTACACCTTC,CAWSGGTGEYGYTF
-,TRBV6-1,TRBJ2-1,-,TGTGCCAGCAGTGAAACGGAAGACACTTACAATGAGCAGTTCTTC,CASSETEDTYNEQFF
TRBD1,TRBV30,TRBJ1-2,-,TGTGCAAAAGACAGGGGGCTTCGGGGCTACACCTTC,CAKDRGLRGYTF
TRBD1,TRBV4-2,TRBJ1-1,-,TGTGCCAGCAGCCAAGACCCGACCGGGACAGCGAACACTGAAGCTTTCTTT,CASSQDPTGTANTEAFF
-,TRBV7-2,TRBJ1-2,few,TGTGCCAGCAGCCCCCCCGCAGGGTGGGGCTATGGCTACACCTTC,CASSPPAGWGYGYTF
-,TRBV4-3,TRBJ1-1,few,TGCGCCAGCAGCCAAGAGCGGCGAACTGAAGCTTTCTTT,CASSQERRTEAFF
TRBD1,TRBV2,TRBJ1-2,-,TGTGCCAGCAGCGAAGAGGGACAGCTCTATGGCTACACCTTC,CASSEEGQLYGYTF
TRBD2,TRBV7-3,TRBJ2-1,-,TGTGCCAGCAGCTTGAGTAGCGGGAGTCAAAATGAGCAGTTCTTC,CASSLSSGSQNEQFF
TRBD2,TRBV6-1,TRBJ2-3,few,TGTGCCAGCAGTGTTAAGACTAGCGGTTCAAATACGCAGTATTTT,CASSVKTSGSNTQYF